The 20 T cell receptor beta chains below were found in one sample sequenced in a study of cytomegalovirus exposure and HLA in healthy donors. Researchers ran the PCR with 60 Vbeta and 13 Jbeta primers. Sequencing was performed with immunoSEQ multiplex PCR; in TCRdb, only in-frame clones are kept and a portion is missing. The sample holds about 270,000 clones; under 80% are singletons and the top ten take under 3%. Sequenced: PBMCs. The source of these receptors is a female donor in good health and CMV-seronegative.

The chain recombines TRBV5-8 with TRBJ2-7; D perhaps matches TRBD1 (6 bases). Trimming removed 1 base from V and 6 bases from J, with 17 bases in between. Germline V CDR1 and CDR2: SGHTS, YDEGEE. The CDR3 totals 15 residues. The CDR3 reads CASSLSWGQRGEQYF. The CDR3 nucleotides read TGTGCCAGCAGCTTGTCATGGGGGCAGAGGGGCGAGCAGTACTTC.

This chain uses TRBV28 with TRBJ2-2; 8 bases are shared with TRBD1. CDR1 and CDR2 (germline): MDHEN, SYDVKM. The length of the CDR3 is 13 residues. This CDR3 reads CGTGGSYTGELFF. The DNA of the CDR3 is TGTGGAACAGGGGGTAGTTATACCGGGGAGCTGTTTTTT.

Comments on this clone: Other DNA sequences in this sample translate to the same CDR3. V is TRBV2 and J is TRBJ2-2; 8 bases align to TRBD1. There are 14 residues in the CDR3. The ends lost 4 bases at V and 8 bases at J; junction bases unmatched: 6. The germline V gene encodes CDR1 SNHLY and CDR2 FYNNEI. Here the CDR3 reads CASSVDRGSGELFF. CDR3 nucleotide sequence: TGTGCCAGCAGTGTTGACAGGGGATCTGGGGAGCTGTTTTTT.

The V gene is TRBV5-1, the J gene TRBJ2-3, with TRBD1 identical over 10 bases. Germline-derived CDR1 and CDR2 are SGHRS and YFSETQ. The CDR3 is 16 residues long. V was clipped by 7 bases and J by 3 bases; unmatched bases: 11. As DNA, the CDR3 is TGCGCCAGCGGAAAACGGACAGGGGGTGAGACAGATACGCAGTATTTT. It encodes CASGKRTGGETDTQYF.

In this sample, this clone turned up a few times. The chain employs TRBV7-6 and TRBJ2-3, with TRBD1 matching 9 bases. Germline V gene lookup returns CDR1 SGHVS and CDR2 FNYEAQ. The CDR3 contains 15 residues. V gave up 5 bases and J gave up 4 bases; unmatched junction bases: 7. The CDR3 reads CASSPTGGQADTQYF. The CDR3 DNA sequence: TGTGCCAGCAGCCCGACAGGGGGGCAGGCAGATACGCAGTATTTT.

The chain is built from TRBV7-3 and TRBJ2-2; 7 bases fit TRBD1. The CDR3 has 15 amino acids. Germline trimming cut 4 bases from V and 4 bases from J; bases unmatched to any gene: 6. Germline V gene lookup returns CDR1 SGHTA and CDR2 FQGTGA. The DNA for the CDR3 is TGTGCCAGCAGCTCACGACAGGGCGGCACCGGGGAGCTGTTTTTT. Encoded protein: CASSSRQGGTGELFF.

V usage is TRBV14 and J usage is TRBJ2-3, with 7 bases lining up with TRBD2. The V gene end was trimmed by 2 bases and the J gene end by 2 bases; junction bases not matched to a gene: 7. Per the germline V gene, CDR1 is SGHDN and CDR2 is FVKESK. This CDR3 has 16 amino acids. CDR3 in DNA: TGTGCCAGCAGCCAATTCGCGGGACTAAACACAGATACGCAGTATTTT. Its protein is CASSQFAGLNTDTQYF. Supplemented by reference TRBV14 and TRBJ2-3, the full variable domain reads EAGVTQFPSHSVIEKGQTVTLRCDPISGHDNLYWYRRVMGKEIKFLLHFVKESKQDESGMPNNRFLAERTGGTYSTLKVQPAELEDSGVYFCASSQFAGLNTDTQYFGPGTRLTVL.

Only a few counts were recorded for this clone. CDR3 nucleotides: TGTGCCAGCAGCCTACGACAAGAGACCCAGTACTTC. It codes for CASSLRQETQYF. The rearrangement links TRBV11-3 to TRBJ2-5; unclear D gene. The germline V gene has CDR1 SGHNT and CDR2 YENEEA. The ends were cut back, 5 bases at V and 2 bases at J, with 6 bases in the middle. This CDR3 is built from 12 residues.

The table lists this clone with a few counts. This sequence joins TRBV5-6 and TRBJ2-4; no reliable D call. Germline CDR1 and CDR2: SGHDT and YYEEEE. This CDR3 contains 12 residues. V dropped 0 bases and J dropped 15 bases, with 13 bases sitting between them. The CDR3 reads CASSLGTLGRYF. The DNA for the CDR3 is TGTGCCAGCAGCTTGGGCACCCTAGGTCGGTACTTC.

In its sample, this clone was seen a few times. V and J are TRBV28 and TRBJ1-1; possibly TRBD1 for D (6 bases). Trimming left V 4 bases short and J 6 bases short, with 9 bases between. The CDR3 runs to 12 residues. Germline assignment: CDR1 MDHEN and CDR2 SYDVKM. The CDR3: CASSYRTAEAFF. CDR3 DNA: TGTGCCAGCAGTTACCGGACAGCTGAAGCTTTCTTT.

This clone was detected once. The J gene is TRBJ2-7, the V gene TRBV21-1; the table's TRBD2 call for D was not verified on the DNA. TRBV21-1 counts as a pseudogene. CDR3 length: 15 residues. The CDR3 spells CASSKVRKSSYEQYF. The CDR3 DNA reads TGTGCCAGCAGCAAAGTCCGAAAGAGCTCCTACGAGCAGTACTTC.

The chain employs TRBV15 and TRBJ1-2; D is unresolved. V was shortened by 5 bases and J by 2 bases, with 9 bases between the two germline ends. Looked up from germline, CDR1 is LNHNV and CDR2 is YYDKDF (reference sequence). This CDR3 comprises 13 residues. CDR3 sequence (DNA): TGTGCCACCAGCCGCGCCCTAAACTATGGCTACACCTTC. It is translated as CATSRALNYGYTF. Looking up the rest from reference TRBV15 and TRBJ1-2 gives the full variable domain: DAMVIQNPRYQVTQFGKPVTLSCSQTLNHNVMYWYQQKSSQAPKLLFHYYDKDFNNEADTPDNFQSRRPNTSFCFLDIRSPGLGDTAMYLCATSRALNYGYTFGSGTRLTVV.

CDR3 region: CASSLGVPGGQETQYF. The CDR3 nucleotides read TGCGCCAGCAGCTTGGGGGTTCCTGGAGGGCAAGAGACCCAGTACTTC. The chain links TRBV5-1 to TRBJ2-5; perhaps TRBD2 as D (6 bases). The germline gives CDR1 SGHRS, CDR2 YFSETQ. This CDR3 is built from 16 residues. The germline V and J ends were trimmed by 0 bases and 2 bases, with 14 bases remaining between them.

This clone has only a few counts. Other nucleotide sequences in the sample specify the same CDR3. CDR3 DNA: TGTGCCTGGAGTGGAGACAGGGATCAGCCCCAGCATTTT. Its protein is CAWSGDRDQPQHF. J is TRBJ1-5 and V is TRBV30; 7 bases fit TRBD1. From germline, CDR1 is GTSNPN and CDR2 SVGIG (reference sequence). This CDR3 contains 13 residues. Trimming removed 1 base from V and 5 bases from J; junction bases left unmatched: 2.

V usage is TRBV7-8 and J usage is TRBJ2-7, with TRBD2 identical over 8 bases. This CDR3 contains 15 residues. Germline CDR1 reads SGHVS; CDR2 reads FQNEAQ. Trimming at V came to 4 bases and at J to 5 bases, leaving 10 bases not matched to a gene. The CDR3 is CASSSGTSLTHEQYF. The CDR3 nucleotides are TGTGCCAGCAGCTCCGGGACTAGTTTGACGCACGAGCAGTACTTC.

The gene calls are TRBV6-1 and TRBJ1-4, with 7 positions matching TRBD1. V lost 8 bases to trimming and J lost 4 bases; unmatched junction nucleotides: 7. Germline lookup yields CDR1 MNHNS and CDR2 SASEGT. This CDR3 is 14 amino acids long. CDR3 region: CASWGQTFNEKLFF. CDR3 coding DNA: TGTGCCAGCTGGGGACAGACCTTTAATGAAAAACTGTTTTTT.

This clone occurred a few times. V usage is TRBV27 and J usage is TRBJ2-2, with TRBD2 identical over 10 bases. Trimming at V came to 7 bases and at J to 5 bases, leaving 4 bases not matched to a gene. Germline values: CDR1 MNHEY, CDR2 SMNVEV (reference sequence). This CDR3 contains 14 residues. Written as DNA, the CDR3 is TGTGCCAGCAAGGGACTAGCGCGTACCGGGGAGCTGTTTTTT. Amino acids: CASKGLARTGELFF.

The chain uses TRBV2 and TRBJ2-4; the D gene is possibly TRBD2 (6 bases). The V gene's germline CDR1 is SNHLY and CDR2 FYNNEI. V lost 2 bases, J lost 2 bases, and 10 bases lay in between. The CDR3 has 15 amino acids. As DNA, the CDR3 is TGTGCCAGCAGTGAAAAGGGAGGTTCCAAAAACATTCAGTACTTC. Amino acid sequence: CASSEKGGSKNIQYF.

The rearrangement links TRBV4-2 to TRBJ2-4; 8 nucleotides agree with TRBD2. The CDR3 loop spans 14 amino acids. V was clipped by 1 base and J by 9 bases; unmatched bases: 5. Germline-derived CDR1 and CDR2 are LGHNA and YNFKEQ. The CDR3 coding sequence is TGTGCCAGCAGCCAAGGAGCGGGAGACGGCATTCAGTACTTC. Translating it yields CASSQGAGDGIQYF.

The chain combines TRBV9 with TRBJ2-2; a weak D match, TRBD1 (6 bases). Germline V gives CDR1 SGDLS, CDR2 YYNGEE. The CDR3 length is 16 residues. V lost 0 bases and J 6 bases, leaving 15 bases between the germline ends. The CDR3: CASSVAVQGLAGELFF. Here the CDR3 DNA reads TGTGCCAGCAGCGTAGCTGTCCAGGGGTTGGCCGGGGAGCTGTTTTTT. The full variable domain, with the rest looked up from reference TRBV9 and TRBJ2-2, is DSGVTQTPKHLITATGQRVTLRCSPRSGDLSVYWYQQSLDQGLQFLIQYYNGEERAKGNILERFSAQQFPDLHSELNLSSLELGDSALYFCASSVAVQGLAGELFFGEGSRLTVL.